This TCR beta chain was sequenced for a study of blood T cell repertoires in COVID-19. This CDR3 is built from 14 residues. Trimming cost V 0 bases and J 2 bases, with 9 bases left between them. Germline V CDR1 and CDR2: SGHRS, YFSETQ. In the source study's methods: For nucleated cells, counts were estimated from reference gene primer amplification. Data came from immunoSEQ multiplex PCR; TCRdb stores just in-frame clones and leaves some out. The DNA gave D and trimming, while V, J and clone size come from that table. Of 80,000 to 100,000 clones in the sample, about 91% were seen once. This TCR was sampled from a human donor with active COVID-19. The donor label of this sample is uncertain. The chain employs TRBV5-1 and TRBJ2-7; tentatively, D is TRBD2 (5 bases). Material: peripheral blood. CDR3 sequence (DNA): TGCGCCAGCAGCTTGGCGGACGGGGCCTACGAGCAGTACTTC. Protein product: CASSLADGAYEQYF.